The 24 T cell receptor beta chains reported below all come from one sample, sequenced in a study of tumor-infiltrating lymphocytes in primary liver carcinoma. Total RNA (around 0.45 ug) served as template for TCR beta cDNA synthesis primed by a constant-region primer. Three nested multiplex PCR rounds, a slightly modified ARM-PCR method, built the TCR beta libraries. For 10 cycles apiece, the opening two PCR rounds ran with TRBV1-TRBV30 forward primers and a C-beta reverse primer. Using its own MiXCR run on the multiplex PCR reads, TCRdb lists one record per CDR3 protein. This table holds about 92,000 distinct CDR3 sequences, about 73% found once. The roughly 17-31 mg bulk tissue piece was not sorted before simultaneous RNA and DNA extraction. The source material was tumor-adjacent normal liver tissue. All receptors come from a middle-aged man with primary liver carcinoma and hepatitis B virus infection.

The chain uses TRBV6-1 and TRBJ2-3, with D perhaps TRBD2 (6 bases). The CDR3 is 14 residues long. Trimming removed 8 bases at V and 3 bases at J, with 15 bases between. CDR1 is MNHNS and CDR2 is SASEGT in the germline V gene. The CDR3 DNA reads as TGTGCCAGCTCGGGCGGGATCCTTACAGATACGCAGTATTTT. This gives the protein CASSGGILTDTQYF.

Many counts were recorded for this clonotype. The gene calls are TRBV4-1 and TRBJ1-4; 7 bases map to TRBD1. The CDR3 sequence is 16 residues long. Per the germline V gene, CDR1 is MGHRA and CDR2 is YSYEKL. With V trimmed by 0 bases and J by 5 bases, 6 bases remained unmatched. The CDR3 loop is CASSQDYPGGNEKLFF. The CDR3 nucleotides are TGCGCCAGCAGCCAAGATTATCCAGGGGGAAATGAAAAACTGTTTTTT.

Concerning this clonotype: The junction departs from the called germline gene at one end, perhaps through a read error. The CDR3 sequence is CANGRAITDAQYF. CDR3 sequence (DNA): TGTGCCAACGGGAGGGCCATTACAGATGCGCAGTATTTT. The chain recombines TRBV10-3 with TRBJ2-3, with 8 bases matching TRBD2. In germline, CDR1 is ENHRY, CDR2 SYGVKD. The CDR3 has 13 amino acids.

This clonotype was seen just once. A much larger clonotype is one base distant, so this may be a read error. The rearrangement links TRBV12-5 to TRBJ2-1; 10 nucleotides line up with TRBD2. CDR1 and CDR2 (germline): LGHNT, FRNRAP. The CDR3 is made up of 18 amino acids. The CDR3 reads CASSPGGLARSVYSEQFF. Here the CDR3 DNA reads TGTGCTAGTTCCCCCGGGGGACTAGCGAGATCTGTTTACAGTGAGCAGTTCTTC.

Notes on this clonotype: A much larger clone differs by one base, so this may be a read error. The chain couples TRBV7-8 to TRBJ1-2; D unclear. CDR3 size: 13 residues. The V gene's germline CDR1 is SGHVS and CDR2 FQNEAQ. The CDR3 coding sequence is TGTGTCAGCAGCTTGCGACCCAACTATGGCTACACCTTC. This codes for CVSSLRPNYGYTF.

This chain's CDR3 is CASSTSTGLIPSYTF. The CDR3 DNA reads TGTGCCAGCAGCACGTCGACAGGGTTGATCCCTAGCTACACCTTC. The chain is built from TRBV11-2 and TRBJ1-2; 7 bases agree with TRBD1. The ends lost 5 bases at V and 9 bases at J; junction bases unmatched: 15. This CDR3 contains 15 residues. Germline CDR1 reads SGHAT; CDR2 reads FQNNGV.

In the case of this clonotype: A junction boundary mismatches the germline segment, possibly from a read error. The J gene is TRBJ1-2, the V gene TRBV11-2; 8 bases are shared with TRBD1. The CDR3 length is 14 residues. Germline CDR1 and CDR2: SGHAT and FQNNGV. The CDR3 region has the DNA TGTGCCAGCAACTTAGGATTGGACAGGGATGGCTACACCTTC. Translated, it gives CASNLGLDRDGYTF.

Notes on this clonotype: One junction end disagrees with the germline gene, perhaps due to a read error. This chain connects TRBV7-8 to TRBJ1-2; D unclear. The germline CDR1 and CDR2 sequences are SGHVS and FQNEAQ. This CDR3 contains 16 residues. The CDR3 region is CASSRRPDLSNYGYIF. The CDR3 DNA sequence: TGTGCCAGCAGCAGAAGGCCGGATTTGTCTAACTATGGCTACATCTTC.

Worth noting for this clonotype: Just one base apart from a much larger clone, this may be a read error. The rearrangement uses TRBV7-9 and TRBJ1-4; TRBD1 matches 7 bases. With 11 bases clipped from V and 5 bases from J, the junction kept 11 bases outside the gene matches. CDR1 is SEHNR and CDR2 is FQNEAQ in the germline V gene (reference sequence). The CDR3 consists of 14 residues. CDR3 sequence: CAGNNRGTNEKLFF. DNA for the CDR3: TGTGCCGGGAATAACAGGGGAACCAATGAAAAACTGTTTTTT.

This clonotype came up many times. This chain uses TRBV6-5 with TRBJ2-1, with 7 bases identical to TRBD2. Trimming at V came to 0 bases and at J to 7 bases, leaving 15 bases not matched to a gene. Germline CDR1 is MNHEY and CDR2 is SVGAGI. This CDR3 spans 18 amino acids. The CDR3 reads CASSYSSIVTSISNEQFF. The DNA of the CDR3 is TGTGCCAGCAGTTACTCGTCGATCGTGACTAGCATCTCGAATGAGCAGTTCTTC.

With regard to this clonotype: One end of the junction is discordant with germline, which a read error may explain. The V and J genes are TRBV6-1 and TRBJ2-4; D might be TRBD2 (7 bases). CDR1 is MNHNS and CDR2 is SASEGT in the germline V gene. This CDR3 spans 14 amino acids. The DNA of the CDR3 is TGTGCCAACAGTGATGGGGGGGCCCAAAACATTCAGTACTTC. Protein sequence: CANSDGGAQNIQYF.

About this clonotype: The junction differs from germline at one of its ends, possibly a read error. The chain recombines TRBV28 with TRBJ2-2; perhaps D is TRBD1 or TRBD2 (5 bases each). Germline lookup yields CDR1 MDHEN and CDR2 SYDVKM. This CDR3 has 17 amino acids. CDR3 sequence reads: CASTVYGGSLGTVELFF. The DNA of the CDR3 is TGTGCCAGCACCGTGTATGGTGGGAGTCTTGGGACCGTGGAGCTGTTTTTT.

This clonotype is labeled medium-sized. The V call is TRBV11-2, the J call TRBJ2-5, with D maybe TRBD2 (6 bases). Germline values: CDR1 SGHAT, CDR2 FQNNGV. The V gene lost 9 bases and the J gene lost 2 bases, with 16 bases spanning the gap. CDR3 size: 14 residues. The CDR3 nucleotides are TGTGCCAGTGGGGCGGGACCCCGTCAAGAGACCCAGTACTTC. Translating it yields CASGAGPRQETQYF.

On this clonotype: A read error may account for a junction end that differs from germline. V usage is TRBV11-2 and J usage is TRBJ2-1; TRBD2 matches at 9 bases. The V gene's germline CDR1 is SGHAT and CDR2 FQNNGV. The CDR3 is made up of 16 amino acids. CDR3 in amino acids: CASSYSLTSGRGGGSF. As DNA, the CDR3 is TGTGCCAGCAGCTACTCTTTGACTAGCGGAAGGGGAGGCGGGTCCTTC.

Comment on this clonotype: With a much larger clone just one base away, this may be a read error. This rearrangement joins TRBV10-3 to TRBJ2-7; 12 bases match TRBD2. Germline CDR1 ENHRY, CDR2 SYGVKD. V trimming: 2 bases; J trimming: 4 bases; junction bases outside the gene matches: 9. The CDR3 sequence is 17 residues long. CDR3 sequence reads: CAISESSLAGGWYEQYF. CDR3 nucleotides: TGTGCCATCAGTGAGAGCTCGCTAGCGGGAGGGTGGTACGAGCAGTACTTC.

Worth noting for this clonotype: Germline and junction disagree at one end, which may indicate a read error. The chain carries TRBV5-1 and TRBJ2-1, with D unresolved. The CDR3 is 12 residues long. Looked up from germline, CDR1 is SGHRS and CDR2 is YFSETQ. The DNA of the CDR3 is TGCGCCAGCAGGAAAACCTACACTGAGCAGTTCTTC. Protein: CASRKTYTEQFF.

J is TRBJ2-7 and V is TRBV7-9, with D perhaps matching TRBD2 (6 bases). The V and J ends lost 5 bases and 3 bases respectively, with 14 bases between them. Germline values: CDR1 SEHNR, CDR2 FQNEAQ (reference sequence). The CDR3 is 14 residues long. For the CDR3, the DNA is TGTGCCAGCAGCCAGCCCCGGGGGAGCTACGAGCAGTACTTC. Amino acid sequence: CASSQPRGSYEQYF.

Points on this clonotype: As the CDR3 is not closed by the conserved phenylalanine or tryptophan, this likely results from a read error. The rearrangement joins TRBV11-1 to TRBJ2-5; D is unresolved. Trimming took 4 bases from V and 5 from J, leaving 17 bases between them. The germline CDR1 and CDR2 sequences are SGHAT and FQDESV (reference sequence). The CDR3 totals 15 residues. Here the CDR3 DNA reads TGTGCCAGCAGCTCACAGTTGAGAGGACGGGAGACCCAGTACCTC. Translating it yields CASSSQLRGRETQYL.

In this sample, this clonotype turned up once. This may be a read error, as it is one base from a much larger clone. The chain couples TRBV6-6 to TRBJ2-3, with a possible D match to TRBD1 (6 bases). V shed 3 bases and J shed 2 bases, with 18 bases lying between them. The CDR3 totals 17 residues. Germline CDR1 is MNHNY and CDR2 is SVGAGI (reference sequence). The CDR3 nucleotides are TGTGCCAGCAGTTATAGGGGGTCGACCGGGATCACAGATACGCAGTATTTT. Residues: CASSYRGSTGITDTQYF.

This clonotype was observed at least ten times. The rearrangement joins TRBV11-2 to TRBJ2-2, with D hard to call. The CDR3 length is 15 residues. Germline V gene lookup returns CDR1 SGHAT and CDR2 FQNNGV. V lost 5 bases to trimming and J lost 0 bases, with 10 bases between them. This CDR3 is CASSPERANTGELFF. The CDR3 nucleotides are TGTGCCAGCAGCCCGGAGCGCGCGAACACCGGGGAGCTGTTTTTT.

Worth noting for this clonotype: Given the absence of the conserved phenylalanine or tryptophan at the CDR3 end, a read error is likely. Here the CDR3 DNA reads TGTGCCAGCAGCTTAGGCCCCTCCGGGACAAATCAGCCCCAGCATTCT. Amino acids: CASSLGPSGTNQPQHS. The chain is built from TRBV11-2 and TRBJ1-5, with D possibly TRBD1 on 6 matching bases. V was clipped by 1 base and J by 4 bases, with 14 bases between them. The CDR3 has 16 residues. The germline gives CDR1 SGHAT, CDR2 FQNNGV.

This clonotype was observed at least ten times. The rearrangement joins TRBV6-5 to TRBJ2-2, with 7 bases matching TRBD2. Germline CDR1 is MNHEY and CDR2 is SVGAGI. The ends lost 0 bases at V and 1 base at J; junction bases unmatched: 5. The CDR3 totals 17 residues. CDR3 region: CASSYSSPSGNTGELFF. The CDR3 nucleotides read TGTGCCAGCAGTTACTCATCCCCTAGCGGGAACACCGGGGAGCTGTTTTTT.

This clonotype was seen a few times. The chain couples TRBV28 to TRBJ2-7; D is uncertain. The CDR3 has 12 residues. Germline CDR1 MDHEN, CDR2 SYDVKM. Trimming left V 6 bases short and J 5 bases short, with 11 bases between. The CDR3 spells CASSHRPHEQYF. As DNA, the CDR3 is TGTGCCAGCAGCCATAGACCCCACGAGCAGTACTTC.

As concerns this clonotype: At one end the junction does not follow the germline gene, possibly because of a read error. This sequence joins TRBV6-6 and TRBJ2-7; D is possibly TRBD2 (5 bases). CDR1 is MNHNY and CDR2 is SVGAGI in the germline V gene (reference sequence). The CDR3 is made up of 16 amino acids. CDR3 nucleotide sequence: TGTGCCAGCAGTTCCCTCACTATCGGGGATCCCTACAAGCAGTACTTC. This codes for CASSSLTIGDPYKQYF.